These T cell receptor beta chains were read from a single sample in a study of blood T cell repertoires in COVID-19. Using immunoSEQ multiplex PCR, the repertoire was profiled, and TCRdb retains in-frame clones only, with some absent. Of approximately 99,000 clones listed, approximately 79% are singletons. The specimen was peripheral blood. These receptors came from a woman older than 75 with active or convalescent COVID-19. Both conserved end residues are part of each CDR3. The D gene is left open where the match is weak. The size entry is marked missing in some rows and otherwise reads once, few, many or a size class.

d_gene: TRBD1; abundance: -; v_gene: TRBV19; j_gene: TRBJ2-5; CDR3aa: CASSMGTARETQYF; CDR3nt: TGTGCCAGTAGTATGGGGACAGCCCGTGAGACCCAGTACTTC
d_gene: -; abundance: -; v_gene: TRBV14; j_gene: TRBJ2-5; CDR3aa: CASSQENRSPRTQYF; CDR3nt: TGTGCCAGCAGCCAAGAGAACAGGTCCCCCCGGACCCAGTACTTC
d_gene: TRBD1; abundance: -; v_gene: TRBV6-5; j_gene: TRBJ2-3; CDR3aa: CASSPDRGHTDTQYF; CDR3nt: TGTGCCAGCAGTCCGGACAGGGGACACACAGATACGCAGTATTTT
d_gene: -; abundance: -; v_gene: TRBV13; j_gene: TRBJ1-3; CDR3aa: CASSNRMGRHSGNTIYF; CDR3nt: TGTGCCAGCAGCAACCGGATGGGGCGCCACTCTGGAAACACCATATATTTT
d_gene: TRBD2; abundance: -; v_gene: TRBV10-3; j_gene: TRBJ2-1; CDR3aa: CAISGGLATKGHNEQFF; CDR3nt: TGTGCCATCAGCGGGGGACTAGCTACAAAAGGGCACAATGAGCAGTTCTTC
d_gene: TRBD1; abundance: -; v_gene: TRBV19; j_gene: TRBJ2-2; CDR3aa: CASTMQQGATGELFF; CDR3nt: TGTGCCAGTACCATGCAACAGGGGGCAACCGGGGAGCTGTTTTTT
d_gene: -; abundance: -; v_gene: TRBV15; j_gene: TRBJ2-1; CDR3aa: CATRQPLGHGNEQFF; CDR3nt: TGTGCCACCAGGCAACCTCTGGGACACGGCAATGAGCAGTTCTTC
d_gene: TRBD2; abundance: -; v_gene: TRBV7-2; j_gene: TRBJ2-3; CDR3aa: CASSLAGTSGVDTQYF; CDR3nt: TGTGCCAGCAGCCTCGCCGGGACTAGCGGGGTAGATACGCAGTATTTT
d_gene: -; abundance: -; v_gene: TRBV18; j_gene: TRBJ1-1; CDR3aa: CASSPPEGLGTEAFF; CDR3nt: TGTGCCAGCTCACCACCGGAGGGGTTGGGGACTGAAGCTTTCTTT
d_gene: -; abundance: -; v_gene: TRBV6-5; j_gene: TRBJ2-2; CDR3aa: CASSYYRANTGELFF; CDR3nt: TGTGCCAGCAGTTATTACAGGGCGAACACCGGGGAGCTGTTTTTT
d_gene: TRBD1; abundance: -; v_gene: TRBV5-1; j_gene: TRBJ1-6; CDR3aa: CASSLLGTEYNSPLHF; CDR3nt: TGTGCCAGCAGCTTACTGGGGACAGAGTATAATTCACCCCTCCACTTT
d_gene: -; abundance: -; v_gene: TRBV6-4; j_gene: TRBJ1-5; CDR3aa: CASRDIHSNQPQHF; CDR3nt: TGTGCCAGCAGGGACATCCATAGCAATCAGCCCCAGCATTTT
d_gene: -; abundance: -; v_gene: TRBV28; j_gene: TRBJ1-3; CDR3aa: CASSPPGATGNTIYF; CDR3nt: TGTGCCAGCAGTCCGCCAGGGGCTACTGGAAACACCATATATTTT
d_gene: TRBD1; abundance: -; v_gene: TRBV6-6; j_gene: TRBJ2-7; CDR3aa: CASSQPSPTGAGEQYF; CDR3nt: TGTGCCAGCAGTCAACCGTCACCGACAGGGGCAGGGGAGCAGTACTTC
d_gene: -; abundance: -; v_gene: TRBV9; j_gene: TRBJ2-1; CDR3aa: CASGPSAGEQFF; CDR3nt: TGTGCCAGCGGACCTAGCGCAGGTGAGCAGTTCTTC
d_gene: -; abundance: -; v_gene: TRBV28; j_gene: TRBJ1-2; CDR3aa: CASYRQTSNYGYTF; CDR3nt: TGTGCCAGCTACAGACAGACTTCTAACTATGGCTACACCTTC
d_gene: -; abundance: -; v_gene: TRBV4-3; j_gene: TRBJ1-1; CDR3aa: CASSQGQPYTEAFF; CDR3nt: TGCGCCAGCAGCCAAGGACAGCCGTACACTGAAGCTTTCTTT
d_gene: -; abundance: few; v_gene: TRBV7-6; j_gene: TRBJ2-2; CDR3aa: CASSPGTLVMGGELFF; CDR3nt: TGTGCCAGCAGCCCCGGGACACTAGTTATGGGCGGGGAGCTGTTTTTT
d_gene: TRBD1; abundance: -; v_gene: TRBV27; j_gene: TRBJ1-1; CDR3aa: CASSFRGPGRLLAFF; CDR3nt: TGTGCCAGCAGTTTTAGGGGGCCAGGGAGGTTGTTGGCTTTCTTT
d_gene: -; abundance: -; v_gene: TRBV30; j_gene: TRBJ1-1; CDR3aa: CAWTPGGRATEAFF; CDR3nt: TGTGCCTGGACCCCCGGGGGGCGGGCCACTGAAGCTTTCTTT
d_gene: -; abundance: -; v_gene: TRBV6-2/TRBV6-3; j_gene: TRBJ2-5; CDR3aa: CASSVRYQETQYF; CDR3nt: TGTGCCAGCAGTGTCCGGTACCAAGAGACCCAGTACTTC
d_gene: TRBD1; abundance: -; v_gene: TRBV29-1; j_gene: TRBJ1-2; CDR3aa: CSAYRDRVDGYTF; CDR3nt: TGCAGCGCCTACCGGGACAGAGTCGATGGCTACACCTTC
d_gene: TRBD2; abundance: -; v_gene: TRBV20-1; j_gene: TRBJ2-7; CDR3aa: CSASGTSGTSSYEQYF; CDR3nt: TGCAGTGCTAGTGGGACTAGCGGGACAAGCTCCTACGAGCAGTACTTC
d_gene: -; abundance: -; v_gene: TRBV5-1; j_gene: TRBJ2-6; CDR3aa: CASSLELAGGANVLTF; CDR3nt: TGCGCCAGCAGCTTGGAATTGGCTGGCGGGGCCAACGTCCTGACTTTC
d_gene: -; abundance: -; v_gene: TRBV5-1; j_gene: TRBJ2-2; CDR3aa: CASSLLTGTPDGELFF; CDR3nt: TGCGCCAGCAGCTTACTCACCGGGACTCCTGACGGGGAGCTGTTTTTT
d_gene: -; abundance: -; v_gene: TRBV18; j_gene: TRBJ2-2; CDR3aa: CASSPTGPGNSGELFF; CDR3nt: TGTGCCAGCTCACCGACAGGACCTGGTAATTCCGGGGAGCTGTTTTTT
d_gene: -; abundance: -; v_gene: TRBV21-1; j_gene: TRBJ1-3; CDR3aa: CASSTILQGNTIYF; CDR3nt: TGTGCCAGCAGCACGATACTTCAAGGAAACACCATATATTTT
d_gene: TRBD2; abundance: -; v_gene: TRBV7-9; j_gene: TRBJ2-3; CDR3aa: CASSPRTSGTDTQYF; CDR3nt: TGTGCCAGCAGCCCCAGGACTAGCGGTACAGATACGCAGTATTTT
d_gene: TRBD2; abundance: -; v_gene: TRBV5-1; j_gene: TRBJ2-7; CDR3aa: CASSWGLAGVSYEQYF; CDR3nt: TGCGCCAGCAGCTGGGGACTAGCGGGTGTATCCTACGAGCAGTACTTC
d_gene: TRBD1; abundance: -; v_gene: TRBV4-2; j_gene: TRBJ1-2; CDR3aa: CASSQDGFNIGGNYGYTF; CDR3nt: TGTGCCAGCAGCCAAGATGGTTTTAATATAGGGGGCAACTATGGCTACACCTTC
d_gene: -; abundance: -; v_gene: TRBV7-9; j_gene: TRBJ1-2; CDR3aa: CASSETGDYGYTF; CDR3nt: TGTGCCAGCAGCGAGACGGGGGACTATGGCTACACCTTC